The rows below give T cell receptor beta chains drawn from one sample of a study of blood T cell repertoires in COVID-19. Measured with immunoSEQ multiplex PCR; TCRdb has only the in-frame clones, and not every one. The sample includes about 190,000 clones, approximately 85% seen only once; the top ten take 5.6%. Sequenced material: PBMCs or T cells enriched from blood (not recorded which). Source of these receptors: a man in his forties with acute COVID-19. Both conserved end residues are part of each CDR3. The D gene is left open where the match is weak. Some rows mark clone size as missing; the rest say once, few, many or name a class of expanded clone.

TRBJ1-1	-	TRBV5-1	few	15	CASSKKPGEGTEAFF	TGCGCCAGCAGCAAAAAACCAGGCGAAGGCACTGAAGCTTTCTTT
TRBJ1-3	TRBD1	TRBV28	-	15	CASRPGGSFGNTIYF	TGTGCCAGCAGGCCAGGGGGTAGCTTTGGAAACACCATATATTTT
TRBJ2-2	TRBD1	TRBV10-2	-	15	CASSVSRGQFGELFF	TGCGCCAGCAGTGTTTCCAGGGGGCAGTTCGGGGAGCTGTTTTTT
TRBJ2-7	-	TRBV3-1/TRBV3-2	-	12	CASSHGVYEQYF	TGTGCCAGCAGCCACGGTGTTTACGAGCAGTACTTC
TRBJ2-1	-	TRBV11-2	-	12	CASMTHVNEQFF	TGTGCCAGCATGACACATGTCAATGAGCAGTTCTTC
TRBJ1-1	-	TRBV19	-	16	CASTLQRPQRNTEAFF	TGTGCCAGTACCCTCCAGCGGCCCCAGAGGAACACTGAAGCTTTCTTT
TRBJ1-4	TRBD1	TRBV7-6	-	19	CASSLAFSGRGVTNEKLFF	TGTGCCAGCAGCTTAGCTTTCTCGGGCAGGGGGGTAACTAATGAAAAACTGTTTTTT
TRBJ2-7	TRBD1	TRBV3-1/TRBV3-2	-	16	CASRAATTGGEGEQYF	TGTGCCAGCAGAGCGGCGACGACAGGGGGCGAAGGCGAGCAGTACTTC
TRBJ2-2	-	TRBV7-9	few	15	CASSSSTPGTGELFF	TGTGCCAGCAGCTCATCGACCCCCGGGACCGGGGAGCTGTTTTTT
TRBJ2-1	-	TRBV19	-	18	CASSIDPAGKSSYNEQFF	TGTGCCAGTAGTATAGATCCGGCAGGCAAGAGCTCCTACAATGAGCAGTTCTTC
TRBJ1-2	-	TRBV6-5	-	14	CASSYSRANYGYTF	TGTGCCAGCAGTTACTCGCGAGCTAACTATGGCTACACCTTC
TRBJ2-2	-	TRBV6-2/TRBV6-3	once	14	CASSTGVLTGELFF	TGTGCCAGCAGTACGGGTGTTTTGACCGGGGAGCTGTTTTTT
TRBJ1-2	-	TRBV29-1	few	15	CSVQRDSPTGYGYTF	TGCAGCGTCCAAAGAGACAGCCCAACGGGCTATGGCTACACCTTC
TRBJ2-7	TRBD1	TRBV11-3	-	14	CASSWGQGSPEQYF	TGTGCCAGCAGTTGGGGACAGGGGAGTCCCGAGCAGTACTTC
TRBJ2-6	TRBD1	TRBV14	-	18	CASSRRQGVFSGANVLTF	TGTGCCAGCAGCCGAAGACAGGGGGTTTTCTCTGGGGCCAACGTCCTGACTTTC
TRBJ2-7	TRBD2	TRBV6-5	-	14	CASRLLAGRGEQYF	TGTGCCAGCAGACTTCTAGCGGGACGCGGCGAGCAGTACTTC
TRBJ2-3	TRBD2	TRBV20-1	-	15	CSASLSGRATDTQYF	TGCAGTGCTAGTCTTAGCGGGAGGGCCACAGATACGCAGTATTTT
TRBJ2-1	-	TRBV19	-	14	CASSIGGRYNEQFF	TGTGCCAGTAGTATAGGGGGCCGCTACAATGAGCAGTTCTTC
TRBJ2-7	-	TRBV6-4	few	12	CARDREGYEQYF	TGTGCCAGGGACAGGGAGGGTTACGAGCAGTACTTC
TRBJ1-4	-	TRBV2	many	14	CASRWTQTNEKLFF	TGTGCCAGCAGGTGGACACAAACTAATGAAAAACTGTTTTTT
TRBJ1-6	TRBD1	TRBV10-3	-	15	CAISLEGQGNSPLHF	TGTGCCATCAGCTTAGAGGGACAGGGGAATTCACCCCTCCACTTT
TRBJ1-5	TRBD1	TRBV28	-	12	CAVQGAFQPQHF	TGTGCCGTGCAGGGGGCTTTTCAGCCCCAGCATTTT
TRBJ2-2	-	TRBV6-4	-	14	CASGLSGHTGELFF	TGTGCCAGCGGATTGAGCGGACACACCGGGGAGCTGTTTTTT
TRBJ1-2	TRBD1	TRBV29-1	few	17	CSVDPGFGLDRGHGYTF	TGCAGCGTTGATCCGGGGTTTGGTCTCGACAGGGGCCACGGCTACACCTTC
TRBJ2-1	-	TRBV4-1	-	17	CASSQEPGQGGYNEQFF	TGCGCCAGCAGCCAAGAGCCCGGGCAAGGGGGCTACAATGAGCAGTTCTTC
TRBJ2-1	TRBD1	TRBV7-3	-	15	CASSFYGTGGNEQFF	TGTGCCAGCAGCTTTTATGGGACAGGGGGCAATGAGCAGTTCTTC
TRBJ1-1	-	TRBV18	few	12	CASSQGYTEAFF	TGTGCCAGCTCACAGGGGTACACTGAAGCTTTCTTT
TRBJ1-1	TRBD1	TRBV7-2	-	15	CASSPDRGRGAEAFF	TGTGCCAGCAGCCCAGACAGGGGGAGGGGCGCTGAAGCTTTCTTT
TRBJ2-7	-	TRBV10-3	-	17	CAISESQDKRRSYEQYF	TGTGCCATCAGTGAGTCCCAGGACAAACGAAGATCCTACGAGCAGTACTTC
TRBJ1-2	-	TRBV18	-	13	CASSPSTNYGYTF	TGTGCCAGCTCACCGTCCACTAACTATGGCTACACCTTC
TRBJ2-5	-	TRBV25-1	-	14	CASSEGGPRETQYF	TGTGCCAGCAGTGAAGGAGGACCCCGAGAGACCCAGTACTTC
TRBJ2-7	TRBD1	TRBV25-1	few	15	CASSARGRGLYEQYF	TGTGCCAGCAGTGCTCGGGGCAGGGGGCTGTACGAGCAGTACTTC
TRBJ2-2	-	TRBV4-3	few	14	CASSQGGSTGELFF	TGCGCCAGCAGCCAAGGAGGATCCACCGGGGAGCTGTTTTTT
TRBJ1-4	-	TRBV28	-	14	CASSFRQSNEKLFF	TGTGCCAGCAGTTTTCGTCAGTCTAATGAAAAACTGTTTTTT
TRBJ1-3	-	TRBV5-1	-	14	CASSAASSGNTIYF	TGCGCCAGCAGCGCGGCTAGCTCTGGAAACACCATATATTTT
TRBJ2-7	TRBD1	TRBV30	-	11	CAGQDSYEQYF	TGTGCCGGACAGGATTCCTACGAGCAGTACTTC
TRBJ2-1	-	TRBV5-1	-	15	CASSLYVSSYNEQFF	TGCGCCAGCAGCTTGTACGTGAGCTCCTACAATGAGCAGTTCTTC
TRBJ1-2	-	TRBV20-1	-	10	CSAREAGYTF	TGCAGTGCCAGGGAGGCCGGCTACACCTTC
TRBJ2-1	TRBD2	TRBV6-5	once	13	CASRPGLANEQFF	TGTGCCAGCAGACCGGGACTAGCGAATGAGCAGTTCTTC
TRBJ2-3	-	TRBV6-6	few	11	CASTLEFTQYF	TGTGCCAGCACCTTGGAGTTCACGCAGTATTTT
TRBJ2-2	-	TRBV28	-	15	CAGRGGEPNTGELFF	TGTGCCGGCCGCGGAGGCGAACCGAACACCGGGGAGCTGTTTTTT
TRBJ2-7	-	TRBV5-1	-	14	CASSLGQQRAEQYF	TGCGCCAGCAGCTTAGGACAGCAAAGGGCCGAGCAGTACTTC
TRBJ1-6	TRBD1	TRBV4-3	-	16	CASSPHTGQGPPPLHF	TGCGCCAGCAGCCCGCACACGGGACAGGGGCCCCCACCCCTCCACTTT
TRBJ2-2	TRBD1	TRBV11-3	-	14	CASSPGQATGELFF	TGTGCCAGCAGCCCGGGACAGGCCACCGGGGAGCTGTTTTTT
TRBJ2-1	TRBD2	TRBV28	-	12	CASSPGGTKQFF	TGTGCCAGCAGTCCGGGGGGGACTAAGCAGTTCTTC